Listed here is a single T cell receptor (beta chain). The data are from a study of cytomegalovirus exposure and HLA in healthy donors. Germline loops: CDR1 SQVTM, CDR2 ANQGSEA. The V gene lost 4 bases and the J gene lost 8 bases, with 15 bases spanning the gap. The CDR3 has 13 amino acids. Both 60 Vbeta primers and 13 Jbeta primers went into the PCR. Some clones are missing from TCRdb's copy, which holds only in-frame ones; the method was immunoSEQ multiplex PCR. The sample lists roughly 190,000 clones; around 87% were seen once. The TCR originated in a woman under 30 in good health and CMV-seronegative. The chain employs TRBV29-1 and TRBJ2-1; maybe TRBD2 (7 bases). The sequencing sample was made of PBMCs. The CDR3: CSVVSGGRYEQFF. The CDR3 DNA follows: TGCAGCGTTGTGTCGGGGGGCAGGTATGAGCAGTTCTTC.